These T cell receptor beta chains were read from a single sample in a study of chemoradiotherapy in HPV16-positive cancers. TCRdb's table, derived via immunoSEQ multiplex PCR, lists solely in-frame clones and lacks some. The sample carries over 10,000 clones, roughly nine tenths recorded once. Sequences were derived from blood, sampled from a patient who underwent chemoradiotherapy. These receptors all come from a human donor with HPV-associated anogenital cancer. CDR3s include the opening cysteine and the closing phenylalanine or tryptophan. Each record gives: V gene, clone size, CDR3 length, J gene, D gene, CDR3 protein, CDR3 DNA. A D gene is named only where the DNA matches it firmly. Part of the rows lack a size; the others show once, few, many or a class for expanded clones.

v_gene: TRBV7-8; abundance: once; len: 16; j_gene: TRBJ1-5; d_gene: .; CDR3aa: CASSARRDVANQPQHF; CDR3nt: TGTGCCAGCAGCGCAAGAAGGGACGTCGCTAATCAGCCCCAGCATTTT
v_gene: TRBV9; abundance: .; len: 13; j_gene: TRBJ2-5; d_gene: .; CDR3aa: CASSVFHGETQYF; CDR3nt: TGTGCCAGCAGCGTTTTTCACGGAGAGACCCAGTACTTC
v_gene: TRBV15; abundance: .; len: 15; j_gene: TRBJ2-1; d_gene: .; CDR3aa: CATSSGGAAYNEQFF; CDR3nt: TGTGCCACCAGCAGTGGAGGGGCCGCATACAATGAGCAGTTCTTC
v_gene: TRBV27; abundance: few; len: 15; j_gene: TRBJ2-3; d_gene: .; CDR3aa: CASAEVRLSTDTQYF; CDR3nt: TGTGCCAGCGCTGAGGTCCGGCTGAGCACAGATACGCAGTATTTT
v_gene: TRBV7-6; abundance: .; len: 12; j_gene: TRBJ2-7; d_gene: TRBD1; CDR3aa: CASSYNRGEQYF; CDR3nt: TGTGCCAGCAGCTATAACAGGGGCGAGCAGTACTTC
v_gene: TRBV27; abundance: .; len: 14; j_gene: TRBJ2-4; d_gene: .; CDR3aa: CATAKGLAKNIQYF; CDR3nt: TGTGCCACTGCGAAGGGACTAGCCAAAAACATTCAGTACTTC
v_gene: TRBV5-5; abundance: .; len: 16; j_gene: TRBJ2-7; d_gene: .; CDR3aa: CASSWQRLGVSYEQYF; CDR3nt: TGTGCCAGCAGCTGGCAAAGGTTGGGGGTGTCCTACGAGCAGTACTTC
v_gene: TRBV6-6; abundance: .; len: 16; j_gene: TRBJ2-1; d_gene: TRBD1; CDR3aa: CASSYSDRGSYNEQFF; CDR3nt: TGTGCCAGCAGTTACTCAGACAGGGGGTCCTACAATGAGCAGTTCTTC
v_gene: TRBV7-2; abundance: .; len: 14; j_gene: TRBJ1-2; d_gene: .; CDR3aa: CASSFSRAPYGYTF; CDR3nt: TGTGCCAGCAGCTTTTCCCGGGCCCCCTATGGCTACACCTTC
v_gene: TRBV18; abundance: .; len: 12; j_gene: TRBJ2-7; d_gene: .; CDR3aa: CASSAGTGEQYF; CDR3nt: TGTGCCAGCTCAGCGGGAACGGGCGAGCAGTACTTC
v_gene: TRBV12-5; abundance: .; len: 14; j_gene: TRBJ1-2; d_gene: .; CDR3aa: CASGIPTLAYGYTF; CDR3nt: TGTGCTAGTGGTATACCGACACTCGCCTATGGCTACACCTTC
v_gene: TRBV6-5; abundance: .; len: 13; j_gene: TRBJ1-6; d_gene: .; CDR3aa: CASSYFFESPLHF; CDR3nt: TGTGCCAGCAGTTACTTTTTTGAGTCACCCCTCCACTTT
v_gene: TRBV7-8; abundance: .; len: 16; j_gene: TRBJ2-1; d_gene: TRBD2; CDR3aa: CASSLYPSGRASEQFF; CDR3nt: TGTGCCAGCAGCTTATACCCTAGCGGGAGGGCGAGTGAGCAGTTCTTC
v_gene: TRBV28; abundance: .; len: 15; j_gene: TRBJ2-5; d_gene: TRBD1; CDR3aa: CAIGGTGRSAETQYF; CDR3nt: TGTGCCATTGGGGGGACAGGTCGATCCGCGGAGACCCAGTACTTC
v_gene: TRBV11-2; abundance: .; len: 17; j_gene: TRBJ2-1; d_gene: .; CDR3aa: CASSLGRGTRTYNEQFF; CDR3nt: TGTGCCAGCAGCTTAGGGAGGGGGACACGAACCTACAATGAGCAGTTCTTC
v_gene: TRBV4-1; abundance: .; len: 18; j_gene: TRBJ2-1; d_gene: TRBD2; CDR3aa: CASSQGPGLAGPYNEQFF; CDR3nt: TGCGCCAGCAGCCAGGGACCTGGACTAGCGGGCCCCTACAATGAGCAGTTCTTC
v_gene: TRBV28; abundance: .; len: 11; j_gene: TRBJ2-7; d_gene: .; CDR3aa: CASSTQREQYF; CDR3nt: TGTGCCAGCAGTACCCAGCGGGAGCAGTACTTC
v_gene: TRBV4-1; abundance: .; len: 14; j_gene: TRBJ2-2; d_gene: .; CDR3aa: CASSQVWNTGELFF; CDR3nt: TGCGCCAGCAGCCAAGTTTGGAACACCGGGGAGCTGTTTTTT
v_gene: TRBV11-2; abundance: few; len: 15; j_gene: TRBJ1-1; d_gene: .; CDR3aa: CASSFGQQGRGEAFF; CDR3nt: TGTGCCAGCAGCTTCGGTCAACAGGGTAGGGGTGAAGCTTTCTTT
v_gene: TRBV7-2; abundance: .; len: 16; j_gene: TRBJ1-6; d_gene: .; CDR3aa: CASSLLSGTPNSPLHF; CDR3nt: TGTGCCAGCAGCTTGTTGTCGGGTACTCCTAATTCACCCCTCCACTTT
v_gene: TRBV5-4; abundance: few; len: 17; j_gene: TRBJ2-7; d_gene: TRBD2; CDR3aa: CASSSGLAGGSRYEQYF; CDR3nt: TGTGCCAGCAGCTCGGGACTAGCGGGAGGTAGTCGGTACGAGCAGTACTTC
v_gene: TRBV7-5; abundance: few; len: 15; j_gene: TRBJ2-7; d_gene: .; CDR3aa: CARSWMGQGSYEQYF; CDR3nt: TGTGCCAGAAGCTGGATGGGACAGGGATCCTACGAGCAGTACTTC
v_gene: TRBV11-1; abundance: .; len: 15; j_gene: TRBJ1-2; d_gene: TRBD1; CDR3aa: CASRDDRALGYGYTF; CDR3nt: TGTGCCAGCAGGGATGACAGGGCCCTTGGCTATGGCTACACCTTC
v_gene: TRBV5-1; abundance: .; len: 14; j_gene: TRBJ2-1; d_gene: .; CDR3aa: CASSLGQSYNEQFF; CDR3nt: TGCGCCAGCAGCTTAGGACAGTCCTACAATGAGCAGTTCTTC
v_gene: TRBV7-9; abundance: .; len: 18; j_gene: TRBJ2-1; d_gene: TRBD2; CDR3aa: CASSLRLAGGKLYNEQFF; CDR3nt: TGTGCCAGCAGCTTACGGCTAGCGGGGGGGAAGCTCTACAATGAGCAGTTCTTC
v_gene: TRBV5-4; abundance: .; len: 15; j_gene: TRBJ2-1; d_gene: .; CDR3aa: CASSLRRGDYNEQFF; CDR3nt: TGTGCCAGCAGCTTGCGGCGGGGAGATTACAATGAGCAGTTCTTC
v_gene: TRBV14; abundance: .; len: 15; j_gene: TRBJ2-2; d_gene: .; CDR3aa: CASSHQQGNTGELFF; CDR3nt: TGTGCCAGCAGCCACCAACAGGGGAACACCGGGGAGCTGTTTTTT
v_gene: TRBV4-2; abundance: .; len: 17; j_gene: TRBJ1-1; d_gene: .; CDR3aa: CASTQAQGTSWNTEAFF; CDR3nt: TGTGCCAGCACCCAAGCGCAGGGAACGTCGTGGAACACTGAAGCTTTCTTT
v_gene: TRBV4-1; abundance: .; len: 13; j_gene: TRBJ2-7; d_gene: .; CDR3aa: CASSQETAYEQYF; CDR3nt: TGCGCCAGCAGCCAGGAGACCGCCTACGAGCAGTACTTC
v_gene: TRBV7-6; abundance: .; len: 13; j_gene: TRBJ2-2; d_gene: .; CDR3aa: CASSPDNTGELFF; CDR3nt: TGTGCCAGCAGCCCGGACAACACCGGGGAGCTGTTTTTT
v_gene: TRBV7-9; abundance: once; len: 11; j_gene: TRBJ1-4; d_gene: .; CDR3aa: CASSFSEKLFF; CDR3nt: TGTGCCAGCAGCTTCAGTGAAAAACTGTTTTTT
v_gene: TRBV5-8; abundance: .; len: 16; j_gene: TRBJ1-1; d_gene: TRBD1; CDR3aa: CASSPGQPLKNTEAFF; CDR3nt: TGTGCCAGCAGCCCGGGACAGCCTCTAAAGAACACTGAAGCTTTCTTT
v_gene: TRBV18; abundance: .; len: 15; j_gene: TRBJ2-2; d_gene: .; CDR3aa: CASSPVRDGTGELFF; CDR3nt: TGTGCCAGCTCACCCGTACGGGACGGAACCGGGGAGCTGTTTTTT